This is a list of T cell receptor beta chains from one sample in a study of T cell responses to AZD1222 COVID-19 vaccine. Clones were sequenced by immunoSEQ multiplex PCR, and TCRdb holds only the in-frame ones, with some missing. The table lists around 78,000 clones, around 90% of them singletons. The material was peripheral blood, obtained on day 0 of AZD1222 vaccination. The receptors come from an adult in good health. CDR3s include the opening cysteine and the closing phenylalanine or tryptophan. Fields, in order: clone size, D gene, J gene, V gene, CDR3 DNA, CDR3 protein. D genes are given only for firm matches. Clone size is not always given. Where it is, it says once, few, many or a class for expanded clones.

>NA|TRBD1|TRBJ2-3|TRBV5-8
TGTGCCAGCAGCTTGGTGCTGTGGGACAGGGTGCCAGATACGCAGTATTTT
CASSLVLWDRVPDTQYF
>NA|NA|TRBJ1-1|TRBV28
TGTGCCAGCACCAACCCCCAGGGTTATCGTGAGGACCGCCCAGCTTTCTTT
CASTNPQGYREDRPAFF
>NA|NA|TRBJ1-1|TRBV2
TGTGCCAGCAGTCCCTACGTGGGCACTGAAGCTTTCTTT
CASSPYVGTEAFF
>few|TRBD1|TRBJ1-4|TRBV2
TGTGCCAGCAGTGAGGACAGGGAGGAAAAACTGTTTTTT
CASSEDREEKLFF
>NA|NA|TRBJ2-4|TRBV11-3
TGTGCCAGCAGCTTAGACCAGGGATTGGAGTACTTC
CASSLDQGLEYF
>NA|NA|TRBJ2-4|TRBV6-4
TGTGCCAGCAGTGACGCCCCTATCTATGGGATTCAGTACTTC
CASSDAPIYGIQYF
>NA|TRBD1|TRBJ1-1|TRBV5-4
TGTGCCAGCAGCTCGCGACAGGGATTGAACACTGAAGCTTTCTTT
CASSSRQGLNTEAFF
>NA|TRBD2|TRBJ2-7|TRBV7-8
TGTGCCAGCAGAAGGGATCGACTAGCGGGGGGGACCTACGAGCAGTACTTC
CASRRDRLAGGTYEQYF
>NA|NA|TRBJ2-7|TRBV5-6
TGTGCCAGCAGCTTGTTAGGTAGCGGAACCTACGAGCAGTACTTC
CASSLLGSGTYEQYF
>NA|NA|TRBJ1-5|TRBV5-1
TGCGCCAGCAGCGCGGGACCCGGACAGCCCCAGCATTTT
CASSAGPGQPQHF
>NA|NA|TRBJ1-1|TRBV12-3/TRBV12-4
TGTGCCAGCAGTTTGGGGGCGTCCGCTTTCTTT
CASSLGASAFF
>NA|NA|TRBJ2-1|TRBV7-7
TGTGCCAGCAGCTTGAACGGAATCTACAATGAGCAGTTCTTC
CASSLNGIYNEQFF
>NA|NA|TRBJ1-6|TRBV12-3/TRBV12-4
TGTGCCAGCAGTCTTCAAATTTCACCCCTCCACTTT
CASSLQISPLHF
>NA|TRBD1|TRBJ2-1|TRBV6-2/TRBV6-3
TGTGCCAGCAGTTATGGGCAGGGGGCCTCCTACAATGAGCAGTTCTTC
CASSYGQGASYNEQFF
>NA|TRBD1|TRBJ2-5|TRBV14
TGTGCCAGCAGCCAGTTTCGGACAGGGGAAGAGACCCAGTACTTC
CASSQFRTGEETQYF
>NA|TRBD1|TRBJ1-2|TRBV29-1
TGCAGCGTCCCCGGGACAGTTAACTATGGCTACACCTTC
CSVPGTVNYGYTF
>NA|NA|TRBJ2-2|TRBV11-2
TGTGCCAGCAGCTTCCTTATCGGGGAGCTGTTTTTT
CASSFLIGELFF
>NA|NA|TRBJ1-2|TRBV4-2
TGTGCCAGCAGCCAAGAAGGCAGGGAAATCAGAAGTGGCTACACCTTC
CASSQEGREIRSGYTF
>NA|TRBD2|TRBJ2-1|TRBV5-1
TGCGCCAGCAGCTTGAATACTTGGGGGACTAGGCATGAGCAGTTCTTC
CASSLNTWGTRHEQFF
>NA|NA|TRBJ2-5|TRBV9
TGTGCCAGCAGCGCCGCCCAGGGAAATGGGGAGACCCAGTACTTC
CASSAAQGNGETQYF
>NA|NA|TRBJ1-3|TRBV7-9
TGTGCCAGCAGCCCAAAAGACACCATATATTTT
CASSPKDTIYF
>few|NA|TRBJ2-1|TRBV4-1
TGCGCCAGCAGCCAAGATCAAAATGAGCAGTTCTTC
CASSQDQNEQFF
>NA|NA|TRBJ1-5|TRBV18
TGTGCCAGCTCACCGGGGCAGGGGAACCAGCCCCAGCATTTT
CASSPGQGNQPQHF
>NA|NA|TRBJ2-2|TRBV9
TGTGCCAGCAGGAGGGGTCCGGGACGCTCCTCGGACACCGGGGAGCTGTTTTTT
CASRRGPGRSSDTGELFF
>few|NA|TRBJ2-1|TRBV12-3/TRBV12-4
TGTGCCAGTGGGGATTTCTCCTACAATGAGCAGTTCTTC
CASGDFSYNEQFF
>NA|NA|TRBJ2-1|TRBV12-3/TRBV12-4
TGTGCCAGCAGTTTTCTCGGGCGTGAGCAGTTCTTC
CASSFLGREQFF
>NA|TRBD1|TRBJ1-6|TRBV9
TGTGCCAGCAGCGTAGTACCAGGGGGATCTAATTCACCCCTCCACTTT
CASSVVPGGSNSPLHF
>NA|NA|TRBJ2-7|TRBV6-5
TGTGCCAGCAGAAGAGACCCCGTCTACGAGCAGTACTTC
CASRRDPVYEQYF
>NA|NA|TRBJ1-1|TRBV9
TGTGCCAGCAGCGTAGGGACAGCCATGCAGGAAGCTTTCTTT
CASSVGTAMQEAFF
>NA|NA|TRBJ2-1|TRBV9
TGTGCCAGCAGCGTAGGCCTAACTAGAGCCTTACGGAATGAGCAGTTCTTC
CASSVGLTRALRNEQFF
>once|TRBD2|TRBJ2-3|TRBV5-1
TGCGCCAGCAGCTGGGCTAGCGGGGGGCAAACAAACACAGATACGCAGTATTTT
CASSWASGGQTNTDTQYF
>few|NA|TRBJ1-2|TRBV30
TGTGCCTTCTCATGGGGGAGAAGTAACTATGGCTACACCTTC
CAFSWGRSNYGYTF
>once|NA|TRBJ2-3|TRBV7-8
TGTGCCAGCAGCCGACTAGTCACAGATACGCAGTATTTT
CASSRLVTDTQYF
>NA|NA|TRBJ2-7|TRBV5-1
TGCGCCAGCAGCGGAGGGACTGTCTTCTCCTACGAGCAGTACTTC
CASSGGTVFSYEQYF
>NA|NA|TRBJ2-1|TRBV21-1
TGTGCCAGCAGCACCTACAATGAGCAGTTCTTC
CASSTYNEQFF
>NA|NA|TRBJ2-1|TRBV5-4
TGTGCCAGCAGCTTGGAAGTTAGCGCTCACAATGAGCAGTTCTTC
CASSLEVSAHNEQFF
>NA|NA|TRBJ1-1|TRBV5-1
TGCGCCAGCAGCCCGGGAGGGGTAGAGGGGAAAAAGGAAGCTTTCTTT
CASSPGGVEGKKEAFF
>few|NA|TRBJ1-6|TRBV27
TGTGCCAGCAGTCCTATGGGGGTTATAGAGTGGGGCAATTCACCCCTCCACTTT
CASSPMGVIEWGNSPLHF
>NA|NA|TRBJ1-6|TRBV11-2
TGTGCCAGCAGCTTATCCCCGGGACCGAACGCTTCACCCCTCCACTTT
CASSLSPGPNASPLHF
>NA|NA|TRBJ2-7|TRBV11-1
TGTGCCAGCAGCTTAACTCGGGACACGGCTTACGAGCAGTACTTC
CASSLTRDTAYEQYF